This is a list of T cell receptor beta chains from one sample in a study of blood T cells in healthy people across ages. Each CDR3 protein is one row after TCRdb ran MiXCR on the 5' RACE reads. The data contain 1.8 million or so distinct CDR3 sequences, 39% of them singletons. The sample consisted of blood. The receptor source for this set is a human donor in good health. The CDR3 runs from the conserved cysteine through the conserved F or W.

V: TRBV12-3/TRBV12-4; J: TRBJ2-3; CDR3: CASSFADTQYF
V: TRBV9; J: -; CDR3: CASSVGDNEQYF
V: TRBV20-1; J: TRBJ1-2; CDR3: CSARDGLDGYTF
V: TRBV28; J: TRBJ2-1; CDR3: CASSQQGVWSNEQFF
V: TRBV28; J: -; CDR3: CASSSPGGGVETQYF
V: TRBV12-3/TRBV12-4; J: TRBJ2-3; CDR3: CASSRGTSGDTDTQYF
V: TRBV10-3; J: TRBJ2-5; CDR3: CAISERRGETQYF
V: TRBV4-3; J: TRBJ1-2; CDR3: CASSQEIGTDYGYTF
V: TRBV15; J: TRBJ2-7; CDR3: CVTSRGRTYEQYF
V: TRBV5-1; J: TRBJ2-5; CDR3: CASSATGDVETQYF
V: TRBV12-3/TRBV12-4; J: TRBJ2-7; CDR3: CASSLRSGTYEQYF
V: TRBV10-3; J: TRBJ2-1; CDR3: CATLQYNEQFF
V: TRBV4-3; J: TRBJ2-2; CDR3: CASSQAGVAGELFF
V: TRBV15; J: TRBJ2-4; CDR3: CATSRVRQGAISVAKNIQDF
V: TRBV10-3; J: TRBJ2-5; CDR3: CAISEGQGLETQYF